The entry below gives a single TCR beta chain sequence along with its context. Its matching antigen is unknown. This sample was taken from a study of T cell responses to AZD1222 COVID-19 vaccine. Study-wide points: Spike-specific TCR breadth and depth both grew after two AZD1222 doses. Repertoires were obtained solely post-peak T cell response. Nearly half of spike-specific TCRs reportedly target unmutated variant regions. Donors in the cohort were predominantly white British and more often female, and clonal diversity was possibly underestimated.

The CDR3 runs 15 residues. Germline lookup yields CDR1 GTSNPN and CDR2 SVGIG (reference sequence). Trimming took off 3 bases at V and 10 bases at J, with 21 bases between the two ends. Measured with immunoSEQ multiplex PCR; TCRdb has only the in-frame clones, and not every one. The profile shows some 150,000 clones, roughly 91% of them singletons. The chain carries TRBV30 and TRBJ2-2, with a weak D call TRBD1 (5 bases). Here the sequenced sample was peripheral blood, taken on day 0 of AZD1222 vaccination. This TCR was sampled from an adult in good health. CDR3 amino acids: CAWSPKGRLQEELFF. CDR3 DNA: TGTGCCTGGAGCCCAAAAGGAAGGTTACAGGAGGAGCTGTTTTTT.